This T cell receptor beta chain comes out of a study of CD8 T cells in Susac syndrome. This CDR3 contains 13 residues. Trimming pared 7 bases from V and 4 bases from J, leaving 11 bases between. Per germline, CDR1 MDHEN and CDR2 SYDVKM. An amount of RNA that ranged from roughly 0.45 to 1 ug was reverse transcribed with random hexamers. Multiplex immunoSEQ PCR targeted 54 Vbeta and 13 Jbeta TCR beta segments. TCRdb passed the immunoSEQ multiplex PCR reads through MiXCR, listing each CDR3 protein once. The data hold 40,000 to 60,000 distinct CDR3 sequences, with roughly 93% observed a single time. This chain links TRBV28 with TRBJ1-3; unclear D gene. The TCR was taken from a human donor with multiple sclerosis. The sample comprised CD8+ T cells from PBMCs. The CDR3 coding sequence is TGTGCCAGCACCAGCCTTCGGGGAAACACCATATATTTT. Translating it yields CASTSLRGNTIYF. Looking up the rest from reference TRBV28 and TRBJ1-3 gives the full variable domain: DVKVTQSSRYLVKRTGEKVFLECVQDMDHENMFWYRQDPGLGLRLIYFSYDVKMKEKGDIPEGYSVSREKKERFSLILESASTNQTSMYLCASTSLRGNTIYFGEGSWLTVV.